This is a list of T cell receptor beta chains from one sample in a study of OX40 agonist ivuxolimab in advanced cancers. Only in-frame clones appear in the TCRdb table, and some are missing; sequencing was by immunoSEQ multiplex PCR. The sample records about 50,000 clones, 70% to 90% being singletons. Sequenced material: CD4+ or CD8+ T cells sorted from blood, taken in a trial of the OX40 agonist ivuxolimab. These receptors originate from an adult with an advanced solid tumor such as melanoma, head and neck, liver or kidney cancer. The CDR3 runs from the conserved cysteine through the conserved F or W. The D gene is left open where the match is weak. Rows may omit the clone size; those that give it use once, few, many or a size class.

CDR3aa: CASSLLGGYEAFF; CDR3nt: TGTGCCAGCAGTTTATTGGGGGGGTACGAAGCTTTCTTT; j_gene: TRBJ1-1; v_gene: TRBV28; d_gene: -; abundance: -
CDR3aa: CAWTGTDTTNEKLFF; CDR3nt: TGTGCCTGGACCGGGACCGACACAACTAATGAAAAACTGTTTTTT; j_gene: TRBJ1-4; v_gene: TRBV30; d_gene: -; abundance: -
CDR3aa: CASRGPGDYEQYF; CDR3nt: TGTGCCAGCAGAGGTCCCGGGGACTACGAGCAGTACTTC; j_gene: TRBJ2-7; v_gene: TRBV5-5; d_gene: -; abundance: -
CDR3aa: CASSWADEQYF; CDR3nt: TGTGCCAGCAGCTGGGCCGACGAGCAGTACTTC; j_gene: TRBJ2-7; v_gene: TRBV11-2; d_gene: -; abundance: once
CDR3aa: CASSLPRGHAKNIQYF; CDR3nt: TGCGCCAGCAGCCTCCCAAGGGGTCACGCCAAAAACATTCAGTACTTC; j_gene: TRBJ2-4; v_gene: TRBV4-1; d_gene: -; abundance: -
CDR3aa: CASSQGTSGYYEQYF; CDR3nt: TGTGCCAGCAGCCAAGGGACTAGCGGTTACTACGAGCAGTACTTC; j_gene: TRBJ2-7; v_gene: TRBV4-2; d_gene: TRBD2; abundance: -
CDR3aa: CASSWETLAGGPPDTQYF; CDR3nt: TGTGCCAGCAGCTGGGAAACCCTAGCGGGGGGGCCCCCAGATACGCAGTATTTT; j_gene: TRBJ2-3; v_gene: TRBV5-4; d_gene: TRBD2; abundance: once
CDR3aa: CASSRRFSDPGGGELFF; CDR3nt: TGTGCCAGTAGTAGACGATTTAGTGACCCGGGAGGCGGGGAGCTGTTTTTT; j_gene: TRBJ2-2; v_gene: TRBV19; d_gene: TRBD2; abundance: once
CDR3aa: CASNLFRGSYEQYF; CDR3nt: TGTGCCAGCAACTTATTCAGGGGAAGTTACGAGCAGTACTTC; j_gene: TRBJ2-7; v_gene: TRBV28; d_gene: -; abundance: -
CDR3aa: CASSTLVGGLTYNEQFF; CDR3nt: TGTGCCAGCAGCACACTGGTGGGCGGGCTTACCTACAATGAGCAGTTCTTC; j_gene: TRBJ2-1; v_gene: TRBV28; d_gene: -; abundance: -
CDR3aa: CASSLTSGGAYEQFF; CDR3nt: TGTGCCAGCAGTTTAACCAGCGGGGGGGCCTATGAGCAGTTCTTC; j_gene: TRBJ2-1; v_gene: TRBV27; d_gene: TRBD2; abundance: -
CDR3aa: CSVGGTSASSYNEQFF; CDR3nt: TGCAGCGTCGGTGGGACTAGCGCTAGCTCCTACAATGAGCAGTTCTTC; j_gene: TRBJ2-1; v_gene: TRBV29-1; d_gene: TRBD2; abundance: -
CDR3aa: CASSLVGQANEQFF; CDR3nt: TGCGCCAGCAGCTTGGTTGGACAGGCGAATGAGCAGTTCTTC; j_gene: TRBJ2-1; v_gene: TRBV5-1; d_gene: TRBD1; abundance: -
CDR3aa: CAWSVGQGYGETQYF; CDR3nt: TGTGCCTGGAGTGTTGGCCAGGGTTATGGTGAGACCCAGTACTTC; j_gene: TRBJ2-5; v_gene: TRBV30; d_gene: -; abundance: once
CDR3aa: CASSQDMGEGGVYEQYF; CDR3nt: TGCGCCAGCAGCCAAGATATGGGGGAAGGGGGGGTATACGAGCAGTACTTC; j_gene: TRBJ2-7; v_gene: TRBV4-1; d_gene: -; abundance: -
CDR3aa: CASSLAKTGVYEQYF; CDR3nt: TGTGCCAGCAGCTTAGCAAAGACAGGTGTCTACGAGCAGTACTTC; j_gene: TRBJ2-7; v_gene: TRBV7-6; d_gene: -; abundance: -
CDR3aa: CASGGYYEQYF; CDR3nt: TGTGCCAGCGGTGGTTACTACGAGCAGTACTTC; j_gene: TRBJ2-7; v_gene: TRBV6-5; d_gene: -; abundance: -
CDR3aa: CASSFGQVYEQYF; CDR3nt: TGTGCCAGCAGCTTCGGACAGGTCTACGAGCAGTACTTC; j_gene: TRBJ2-7; v_gene: TRBV7-6; d_gene: TRBD1; abundance: -
CDR3aa: CASKPSGDYNEQFF; CDR3nt: TGTGCCAGCAAGCCTAGCGGCGACTACAATGAGCAGTTCTTC; j_gene: TRBJ2-1; v_gene: TRBV28; d_gene: TRBD2; abundance: -
CDR3aa: CASSLEVGTGDYEQYF; CDR3nt: TGTGCCAGCAGCTTAGAGGTGGGGACAGGGGACTACGAGCAGTACTTC; j_gene: TRBJ2-7; v_gene: TRBV7-9; d_gene: TRBD1; abundance: once
CDR3aa: CASSLVVGSYEQYF; CDR3nt: TGTGCCAGCAGCTTAGTTGTAGGCTCCTACGAGCAGTACTTC; j_gene: TRBJ2-7; v_gene: TRBV11-2; d_gene: -; abundance: -
CDR3aa: CSAADWNGELFF; CDR3nt: TGCAGCGCCGCGGACTGGAACGGGGAGCTGTTTTTT; j_gene: TRBJ2-2; v_gene: TRBV29-1; d_gene: -; abundance: -
CDR3aa: CASSPPTTSGGSTDTQYF; CDR3nt: TGTGCCAGCAGCCCACCAACGACTAGCGGGGGGTCCACAGATACGCAGTATTTT; j_gene: TRBJ2-3; v_gene: TRBV13; d_gene: TRBD2; abundance: -
CDR3aa: CASSRTRSSYNEQFF; CDR3nt: TGTGCTAGCAGCAGGACTAGGTCCTCCTACAATGAGCAGTTCTTC; j_gene: TRBJ2-1; v_gene: TRBV7-7; d_gene: TRBD2; abundance: once
CDR3aa: CASSTTVNTEAFF; CDR3nt: TGTGCCAGCAGTACGACAGTGAACACTGAAGCTTTCTTT; j_gene: TRBJ1-1; v_gene: TRBV27; d_gene: -; abundance: -
CDR3aa: CASSLVSVEAFF; CDR3nt: TGTGCCAGCAGCTTAGTGTCAGTTGAAGCTTTCTTT; j_gene: TRBJ1-1; v_gene: TRBV7-9; d_gene: -; abundance: -
CDR3aa: CASSVRGEGTANYGYTF; CDR3nt: TGTGCCAGCAGCGTAAGAGGGGAGGGGACAGCTAACTATGGCTACACCTTC; j_gene: TRBJ1-2; v_gene: TRBV9; d_gene: TRBD1; abundance: -
CDR3aa: CSVELGTSGSNEQFF; CDR3nt: TGCAGCGTTGAATTGGGGACTAGCGGGTCAAATGAGCAGTTCTTC; j_gene: TRBJ2-1; v_gene: TRBV29-1; d_gene: TRBD2; abundance: -
CDR3aa: CASSVEAPTDTQYF; CDR3nt: TGTGCCAGCAGCGTGGAGGCCCCCACAGATACGCAGTATTTT; j_gene: TRBJ2-3; v_gene: TRBV9; d_gene: -; abundance: -
CDR3aa: CASSVEGGPQNSPLHF; CDR3nt: TGTGCCAGCAGCGTAGAGGGGGGGCCTCAGAATTCACCCCTCCACTTT; j_gene: TRBJ1-6; v_gene: TRBV9; d_gene: -; abundance: -
CDR3aa: CASSKATATNEKLFF; CDR3nt: TGTGCCAGCAGTAAGGCGACGGCAACTAATGAAAAACTGTTTTTT; j_gene: TRBJ1-4; v_gene: TRBV28; d_gene: -; abundance: -
CDR3aa: CAISESQREGTGELFF; CDR3nt: TGTGCCATCAGTGAGTCCCAGCGGGAGGGGACCGGGGAGCTGTTTTTT; j_gene: TRBJ2-2; v_gene: TRBV10-3; d_gene: TRBD2; abundance: -
CDR3aa: CAWTPTSGYTDTQYF; CDR3nt: TGTGCCTGGACCCCGACTAGCGGTTACACAGATACGCAGTATTTT; j_gene: TRBJ2-3; v_gene: TRBV30; d_gene: TRBD2; abundance: -
CDR3aa: CASSKDREGYTF; CDR3nt: TGTGCCAGCAGCAAGGACAGGGAAGGCTACACCTTC; j_gene: TRBJ1-2; v_gene: TRBV13; d_gene: TRBD1; abundance: -
CDR3aa: CASSMGPGSYEQYF; CDR3nt: TGTGCCAGCAGCATGGGACCTGGAAGCTACGAGCAGTACTTC; j_gene: TRBJ2-7; v_gene: TRBV28; d_gene: -; abundance: -
CDR3aa: CASSQVVGGYNEQFF; CDR3nt: TGCGCCAGCAGCCAAGTTGTAGGGGGCTACAATGAGCAGTTCTTC; j_gene: TRBJ2-1; v_gene: TRBV4-1; d_gene: -; abundance: -
CDR3aa: CASSESTSGRAGEDTQYF; CDR3nt: TGTGCCAGCAGTGAATCGACTAGCGGGAGGGCCGGGGAAGATACGCAGTATTTT; j_gene: TRBJ2-3; v_gene: TRBV2; d_gene: TRBD2; abundance: -
CDR3aa: CASSVRLGSGANVLTF; CDR3nt: TGTGCCAGCAGCGTAAGGTTGGGCTCTGGGGCCAACGTCCTGACTTTC; j_gene: TRBJ2-6; v_gene: TRBV9; d_gene: -; abundance: -
CDR3aa: CASSQEGSVGTGELFF; CDR3nt: TGTGCCAGCAGCCAAGAAGGTAGCGTCGGCACCGGGGAGCTGTTTTTT; j_gene: TRBJ2-2; v_gene: TRBV4-2; d_gene: -; abundance: -
CDR3aa: CASRGTSGHNEQFF; CDR3nt: TGTGCCAGCAGGGGGACTAGCGGACACAATGAGCAGTTCTTC; j_gene: TRBJ2-1; v_gene: TRBV2; d_gene: TRBD2; abundance: -
CDR3aa: CASSSDRGSNYGYTF; CDR3nt: TGTGCCAGCAGCTCCGACAGGGGGTCTAACTATGGCTACACCTTC; j_gene: TRBJ1-2; v_gene: TRBV13; d_gene: TRBD1; abundance: -
CDR3aa: CASSIERGESDTQYF; CDR3nt: TGTGCCAGTAGTATCGAGCGGGGGGAATCAGATACGCAGTATTTT; j_gene: TRBJ2-3; v_gene: TRBV19; d_gene: TRBD2; abundance: once
CDR3aa: CASSLSGRFYEQYF; CDR3nt: TGTGCCAGCAGTTTATCCGGACGGTTCTACGAGCAGTACTTC; j_gene: TRBJ2-7; v_gene: TRBV28; d_gene: -; abundance: -
CDR3aa: CASSQGYRGTPGYGYTF; CDR3nt: TGTGCCAGCAGCCAAGGATACCGAGGGACGCCGGGCTATGGCTACACCTTC; j_gene: TRBJ1-2; v_gene: TRBV4-2; d_gene: -; abundance: -
CDR3aa: CAISDSGSPTYEQYF; CDR3nt: TGTGCCATCAGTGACAGCGGGAGCCCTACCTACGAGCAGTACTTC; j_gene: TRBJ2-7; v_gene: TRBV10-3; d_gene: TRBD2; abundance: few
CDR3aa: CASSQDQRGQGGYTF; CDR3nt: TGCGCCAGCAGCCAAGATCAGAGGGGGCAGGGGGGCTACACCTTC; j_gene: TRBJ1-2; v_gene: TRBV4-1; d_gene: TRBD1; abundance: -
CDR3aa: CASSLYGAGERGYTF; CDR3nt: TGTGCCAGCAGCTTATACGGGGCAGGGGAGCGCGGCTACACCTTC; j_gene: TRBJ1-2; v_gene: TRBV7-2; d_gene: -; abundance: -
CDR3aa: CASRGQAWDFSYEQYF; CDR3nt: TGTGCCAGTAGGGGACAGGCCTGGGATTTTTCCTACGAGCAGTACTTC; j_gene: TRBJ2-7; v_gene: TRBV19; d_gene: TRBD1; abundance: once
CDR3aa: CASNPFVSGNGYEQYF; CDR3nt: TGTGCCAGCAACCCCTTTGTCTCGGGGAACGGGTACGAGCAGTACTTC; j_gene: TRBJ2-7; v_gene: TRBV7-9; d_gene: -; abundance: -
CDR3aa: CSVEGGQRSYGYTF; CDR3nt: TGCAGCGTTGAAGGAGGCCAGCGAAGCTATGGCTACACCTTC; j_gene: TRBJ1-2; v_gene: TRBV29-1; d_gene: -; abundance: -
CDR3aa: CASSLDGGYEQYF; CDR3nt: TGTGCCAGCAGCTTGGACGGAGGCTACGAGCAGTACTTC; j_gene: TRBJ2-7; v_gene: TRBV7-9; d_gene: -; abundance: -
CDR3aa: CASSQWAAGEGDTQYF; CDR3nt: TGCGCCAGCAGCCAATGGGCCGCAGGGGAAGGAGATACGCAGTATTTT; j_gene: TRBJ2-3; v_gene: TRBV4-1; d_gene: -; abundance: -
CDR3aa: CSVPGGGTQYF; CDR3nt: TGCAGCGTTCCGGGGGGAGGTACGCAGTATTTT; j_gene: TRBJ2-3; v_gene: TRBV29-1; d_gene: TRBD2; abundance: -
CDR3aa: CASSPPVAGTGVPQPQHF; CDR3nt: TGTGCCAGCTCACCACCGGTGGCAGGGACAGGGGTGCCTCAGCCCCAGCATTTT; j_gene: TRBJ1-5; v_gene: TRBV18; d_gene: TRBD1; abundance: once
CDR3aa: CASSPSQTNYGYTF; CDR3nt: TGTGCCAGCTCACCTAGCCAAACTAACTATGGCTACACCTTC; j_gene: TRBJ1-2; v_gene: TRBV18; d_gene: -; abundance: -
CDR3aa: CASSMSPSTDTQYF; CDR3nt: TGTGCCAGTAGTATGAGTCCGAGCACAGATACGCAGTATTTT; j_gene: TRBJ2-3; v_gene: TRBV19; d_gene: -; abundance: once
CDR3aa: CASRPSVTNTGELFF; CDR3nt: TGTGCCAGCAGACCCTCGGTAACGAACACCGGGGAGCTGTTTTTT; j_gene: TRBJ2-2; v_gene: TRBV27; d_gene: -; abundance: -
CDR3aa: CASSLESYEQYF; CDR3nt: TGTGCCAGCAGCTTAGAATCCTACGAGCAGTACTTC; j_gene: TRBJ2-7; v_gene: TRBV13; d_gene: -; abundance: -
CDR3aa: CASSSGTSGFSTDTQYF; CDR3nt: TGTGCCAGCAGCTCCGGGACTAGCGGGTTCAGCACAGATACGCAGTATTTT; j_gene: TRBJ2-3; v_gene: TRBV5-6; d_gene: TRBD2; abundance: -
CDR3aa: CASSSTGVSYEQYF; CDR3nt: TGTGCCAGCAGCTCAACGGGGGTCTCCTACGAGCAGTACTTC; j_gene: TRBJ2-7; v_gene: TRBV7-8; d_gene: -; abundance: -